This paragraph covers one TCR beta chain sequence. This record belongs to a study of blood T cell repertoires in COVID-19. Study details: Some COVID-19 samples were acute and others convalescent; all came from the United States, Italy and Spain. PBMCs, B-cell-depleted T cells, or T cells were the source of the cDNA or gDNA that made up the material.

Per the original data handling: Nucleated cell counts were estimated from reference gene primer amplification. Produced via immunoSEQ multiplex PCR; TCRdb's table is partial and in-frame only. V and J calls plus clone size are reproduced from that table; the DNA served to infer D and trimming. The sample contains fewer than 11,000 clones, 80% to 90% of which appear only once. Germline assignment: CDR1 MNHEY and CDR2 SMNVEV (reference sequence). CDR3 length: 16 residues. V lost 4 bases, J lost 1 base, and 6 bases stayed unmatched. V is TRBV27 and J is TRBJ2-5; TRBD1 matches 10 bases. This receptor was identified in a human donor in a cohort sampled during active COVID-19. Sequenced material: peripheral blood. As DNA, the CDR3 is TGTGCCAGCAGTTCACCGGGACAGGGGCCCCAAGAGACCCAGTACTTC. Translation gives CASSSPGQGPQETQYF.